These 25 T cell receptor beta chains share one sample of origin, sequenced in a study of vaccination and CD4 T cells after COVID-19. An Oncomine TCR Beta short-read assay was used to sequence the DNA from cultured CD4+ T cells. TCRdb ran MiXCR on the PCR reads and lists one entry per CDR3 protein. The sample holds some 22,000 distinct CDR3 sequences, around 30% seen once. Time point given: late sampling 161 to 241 days after vaccination in a few convalescent patients. Treatment given: roughly ten-day PBMC culture with coronavirus spike peptide pools or control peptides (ViraFEST assay). No antigen has been identified for these receptors. Material: CD4+ T cells from blood, cultured in vitro, obtained about 7 months after SARS-CoV-2 vaccination. These receptors originate from a human donor who had recovered from COVID-19.

The chain recombines TRBV25-1 with TRBJ2-7, with D possibly TRBD2 on 6 matching bases. Looked up from germline, CDR1 is MGHDK and CDR2 is SYGVNS. V lost 6 bases, J lost 6 bases, and 18 bases lay in between. CDR3 length: 14 amino acids. CDR3 sequence: CASSESGGVREQYF. CDR3 in DNA: TGTGCCAGCAGCGAGAGCGGCGGGGTTCGCGAGCAGTACTTC.

V and J are TRBV4-2 and TRBJ2-7, with D possibly being TRBD1 (6 bases). V gave up 4 bases and J gave up 5 bases, with 15 bases separating them. Germline-derived CDR1 and CDR2 are LGHNA and YNFKEQ. The CDR3 totals 14 residues. The CDR3 spells CASSPNRDTHEQYF. CDR3 bases: TGTGCCAGCAGCCCAAACCGGGACACCCACGAGCAGTACTTC.

The CDR3 protein is CASVSSYNEQFF. CDR3 nucleotides: TGTGCCAGCGTTAGCTCCTACAATGAGCAGTTCTTC. V usage is TRBV28 and J usage is TRBJ2-1, with no clear D. The length of the CDR3 is 12 residues. V was cut by 8 bases and J by 0 bases, with 5 bases left in between. CDR1 MDHEN and CDR2 SYDVKM come from the germline V gene.

This clonotype has a handful of counts. CDR3 nucleotides: TGTGCCAGCAGCCTTGACTCGTTCCAAGAGACCCAGTACTTC. Protein: CASSLDSFQETQYF. The chain carries TRBV7-2 and TRBJ2-5, with D hard to call. In germline, CDR1 is SGHTA, CDR2 FQGNSA. Trimming stripped 5 bases from V and 1 base from J, with 11 bases between. The CDR3 runs to 14 residues.

Only one count was recorded for this clonotype. V is TRBV28 and J is TRBJ2-7; no clear D gene. Per germline, CDR1 MDHEN and CDR2 SYDVKM. The CDR3 spans 16 residues. Trimming cost V 6 bases and J 4 bases, with 22 bases left between them. The CDR3 loop is CASSLTSLSSIYEQYF. In nucleotides, the CDR3 is TGTGCCAGCAGCTTGACCTCCCTTTCATCTATTTACGAGCAGTACTTC. Full variable domain (missing parts from reference TRBV28 and TRBJ2-7): DVKVTQSSRYLVKRTGEKVFLECVQDMDHENMFWYRQDPGLGLRLIYFSYDVKMKEKGDIPEGYSVSREKKERFSLILESASTNQTSMYLCASSLTSLSSIYEQYFGPGTRLTVT.

The chain links TRBV28 to TRBJ1-5; D might be TRBD2 (5 bases). The better agreement between TRBJ2-3 and the DNA end casts doubt on the J call. CDR3 length: 13 residues. Germline CDR1 reads MDHEN; CDR2 reads SYDVKM. CDR3 loop: CASSPGAWEPQYF. DNA for the CDR3: TGTGCCAGCAGTCCCGGCGCATGGGAGCCCCAGTATTTT.

In its sample, this clonotype was seen a few times. The chain carries TRBV10-3 and TRBJ2-7; possibly TRBD2 for D (6 bases). The germline CDR1 and CDR2 sequences are ENHRY and SYGVKD. CDR3 length: 14 residues. Trimming cost V 9 bases and J 2 bases, with 17 bases left between them. The CDR3 loop reads CAMKTDGGPYEQYF. Written as DNA, the CDR3 is TGTGCCATGAAGACTGACGGGGGTCCCTACGAGCAGTACTTC.

The chain links TRBV28 to TRBJ1-1, with 9 bases fitting TRBD1. The CDR3 is 15 amino acids. The J segment lost 0 bases and the V segment lost 5 bases, leaving 4 bases of the junction unmatched. Germline V gene sequence: CDR1 MDHEN, CDR2 SYDVKM. For the CDR3, the DNA is TGTGCCAGCAGTCCGGGACAGGGCATGAACACTGAAGCTTTCTTT. Its translation is CASSPGQGMNTEAFF.

This clonotype was seen a few times. The chain couples TRBV7-2 to TRBJ2-3; D call uncertain. CDR3 length: 12 residues. Trimming shortened V by 5 bases and J by 5 bases, and 8 bases separated the two germline ends. Germline V gene data show CDR1 as SGHTA and CDR2 as FQGNSA. As DNA, the CDR3 is TGTGCCAGCAGCCGCCCATTAGATACGCAGTATTTT. Translating gives CASSRPLDTQYF.

There are a few counts of this clonotype. V and J are TRBV15 and TRBJ1-6; D is uncertain. The V end was cut by 0 bases, the J end by 7 bases, with 10 bases between. Germline V CDR1 and CDR2: LNHNV, YYDKDF (reference sequence). CDR3 size: 15 residues. The CDR3 sequence: CATSRDTHQNSPLHF. Here the CDR3 DNA reads TGTGCCACCAGCAGAGATACACACCAGAATTCACCCCTCCACTTT. Variable domain in full (rest from reference TRBV15 and TRBJ1-6): DAMVIQNPRYQVTQFGKPVTLSCSQTLNHNVMYWYQQKSSQAPKLLFHYYDKDFNNEADTPDNFQSRRPNTSFCFLDIRSPGLGDTAMYLCATSRDTHQNSPLHFGNGTRLTVT.

V and J are TRBV7-6 and TRBJ1-2; D is possibly TRBD1 (5 bases). The CDR3 is 17 amino acids. V lost 1 base and J lost 5, with 20 bases in between. Germline lookup yields CDR1 SGHVS and CDR2 FNYEAQ. DNA for the CDR3: TGTGCCAGCAGCTTAGTCCCCGCGACAGAAATGACGTATGGCTACACCTTC. Its protein product is CASSLVPATEMTYGYTF.

V gene TRBV6-1 combines with J gene TRBJ2-6; D remains unclear. This CDR3 has 16 amino acids. Between the trimmed V and J ends, which lost 6 bases and 4 bases, there was a span of 16 bases. CDR1 is MNHNS, CDR2 SASEGT, per germline. CDR3 sequence: CASSRKLLGGANVLTF. Written as DNA, the CDR3 is TGTGCCAGCAGCCGGAAACTACTGGGGGGGGCCAACGTCCTGACTTTC.

In DNA, the CDR3 is TGTGCCAGCAGCATGGCGAGGGGAGGCAATCAGCCCCAGCATTTT. It translates to CASSMARGGNQPQHF. The chain employs TRBV21-1 and TRBJ1-5; the table calls TRBD1, which could not be checked here. TRBV21-1 counts as a pseudogene. There are 15 residues in the CDR3.

V is TRBV10-3 and J is TRBJ2-2; D unclear. Per germline, CDR1 ENHRY and CDR2 SYGVKD. V was shortened by 8 bases and J by 5 bases, with 3 bases between the two germline ends. The CDR3 has 10 amino acids. CDR3 DNA: TGTGCCATCGGGACCGGGGAGCTGTTTTTT. Protein product: CAIGTGELFF.

This clonotype has more than one count but fewer than ten. V and J are TRBV19 and TRBJ1-2, with 10 bases fitting TRBD1. CDR3 length equals 14 residues. V lost 5 bases to trimming and J lost 7 bases; unmatched junction nucleotides: 7. CDR1 is LNHDA, CDR2 SQIVND, per germline (reference sequence). DNA for the CDR3: TGTGCCAGTAGTGCAGACAGGGGGCGGACTGGCTACACCTTC. Translating it yields CASSADRGRTGYTF.

The CDR3 nucleotides read TGTGCCAGCAGCTCTCTAGCGGGAGCCAACAATGAGCAGTTCTTC. Amino acids: CASSSLAGANNEQFF. This chain connects TRBV7-3 to TRBJ2-1, with 10 positions matching TRBD2. Germline CDR1 SGHTA, CDR2 FQGTGA. Unmatched junction bases numbered 5, after V lost 4 bases and J lost 5 bases. This CDR3 has 15 amino acids.

This clonotype has only a few counts. The chain carries TRBV6-5 and TRBJ2-1, with 10 nucleotides matching TRBD1. The CDR3 spans 15 residues. From germline, CDR1 is MNHEY and CDR2 SVGAGI. V gave up 0 bases and J gave up 7 bases; unmatched junction bases: 3. This CDR3 reads CASSYSGTGVNEQFF. The CDR3 nucleotides are TGTGCCAGCAGTTACTCCGGGACAGGGGTGAATGAGCAGTTCTTC.

This chain joins TRBV2 and TRBJ2-3; the D is unclear. Germline V gene data show CDR1 as SNHLY and CDR2 as FYNNEI. V was clipped by 2 bases and J by 0 bases, with 6 bases between them. This CDR3 is 14 amino acids long. The CDR3 DNA reads as TGTGCCAGCAGTGAATCTAGGAGCACAGATACGCAGTATTTT. Its translation: CASSESRSTDTQYF.

The chain couples TRBV20-1 to TRBJ1-2; 8 positions match TRBD1. The CDR3 covers 14 residues. CDR1 is DFQATT and CDR2 is SNEGSKA in the germline V gene (reference sequence). Trimming cost V 2 bases and J 3 bases; bases outside gene matches: 5. CDR3 amino acids: CSARTGTGDYGYTF. DNA for the CDR3: TGCAGTGCTAGAACCGGGACAGGTGACTATGGCTACACCTTC.

The chain links TRBV27 to TRBJ2-3, with 8 nucleotides matching TRBD2. Germline-derived CDR1 and CDR2 are MNHEY and SMNVEV (reference sequence). This CDR3 spans 16 amino acids. J lost 2 bases, V lost 7 bases, and 11 bases had no gene match. The CDR3 here is CASTLSGAKNTDTQYF. DNA for the CDR3: TGTGCCAGCACCCTTAGCGGGGCCAAAAACACAGATACGCAGTATTTT.

V usage is TRBV4-1 and J usage is TRBJ2-5; D perhaps matches TRBD1 (5 bases). CDR3 length: 16 residues. V lost 2 bases to trimming and J lost 0 bases, with 13 bases between them. The germline V gene has CDR1 MGHRA and CDR2 YSYEKL. The CDR3 sequence is CASSQNGGHNQETQYF. The CDR3 DNA is TGCGCCAGCAGCCAAAATGGCGGACACAACCAAGAGACCCAGTACTTC.

The chain has TRBV10-3 and TRBJ1-5; perhaps TRBD1 as D (5 bases). Germline-derived CDR1 and CDR2 are ENHRY and SYGVKD. The CDR3 extends over 14 amino acids. Trimming left V 2 bases short and J 7 bases short, with 12 bases between. The CDR3 loop reads CAISEKGREQPQHF. The DNA for the CDR3 is TGTGCCATCAGTGAGAAGGGACGCGAACAGCCCCAGCATTTT.

The table lists this clonotype with a few counts. This rearrangement joins TRBV7-2 to TRBJ2-1; TRBD2 matches 14 bases. Per the germline V gene, CDR1 is SGHTA and CDR2 is FQGNSA. This CDR3 comprises 19 residues. V was clipped by 5 bases and J by 4 bases; unmatched bases: 13. The CDR3 DNA sequence: TGTGCCAGCAGCACCCGGACTAGCGGGAGGCCCACACCATACAATGAGCAGTTCTTC. Translation: CASSTRTSGRPTPYNEQFF.

This clonotype has just a few counts. CDR3 DNA: TGTGCCAGCAGTCCGCAACTACAGGACGAGCAGTACTTC. Translation: CASSPQLQDEQYF. This sequence joins TRBV28 and TRBJ2-7, with TRBD1 as a possible D gene (5 bases). Trimming shortened V by 5 bases and J by 5 bases, and 13 bases separated the two germline ends. The CDR3 extends over 13 amino acids. Germline V gene sequence: CDR1 MDHEN, CDR2 SYDVKM.

V gene TRBV10-3 combines with J gene TRBJ2-1; the D gene is possibly TRBD2 (5 bases). The J call may be wrong; the DNA end is better matched by TRBJ2-7. This CDR3 contains 12 residues. Per germline, CDR1 ENHRY and CDR2 SYGVKD. CDR3 residues: CAISEWENEQYF. The CDR3 DNA is TGTGCCATCAGTGAGTGGGAGAATGAGCAGTACTTC.